These 22 T cell receptor beta chains came from one sample sequenced in a study of shared clonotypes between healthy human individuals. Naivety among CD8 cells was defined by CD45RO negativity and positive CCR7 selection, thereby excluding terminally differentiated effector memory CD45RA+ cells. Clones were sequenced by immunoSEQ multiplex PCR, and TCRdb holds only the in-frame ones, with some missing. The table shows about 590,000 clones, with over 95% occurring only once. Material: naive CD8+ T cells sorted from blood. The receptors stem from a woman in her twenties or thirties in good health.

The rearrangement uses TRBV5-6 and TRBJ2-5; TRBD1 might be the D (6 bases). V was trimmed by 4 bases and J by 9 bases, leaving 13 bases between them. CDR1 is SGHDT and CDR2 is YYEEEE in the germline V gene. The CDR3 runs to 12 residues. The CDR3 nucleotides are TGTGCCAGCAGCGGCTATGGGGGCCCCCAGTACTTC. It is translated as CASSGYGGPQYF.

V is TRBV13 and J is TRBJ2-7, with D perhaps TRBD1 or TRBD2 (6 bases each). CDR1 and CDR2 (germline): PRHDT, FYEKMQ (reference sequence). The germline V and J ends were trimmed by 5 bases and 7 bases, with 15 bases remaining between them. The length of the CDR3 is 13 residues. The CDR3 here is CASSPTGAREQYF. CDR3 nucleotides: TGTGCCAGCAGCCCGACGGGGGCCCGAGAGCAGTACTTC.

This clone was recorded only once. The chain recombines TRBV7-3 with TRBJ2-1; a possible D gene is TRBD1 (5 bases). This CDR3 region has 16 residues. Germline V gives CDR1 SGHTA, CDR2 FQGTGA. Between the trimmed V and J ends, which lost 1 base and 4 bases, there was a span of 14 bases. CDR3 nucleotide sequence: TGTGCCAGCAGCTTAAGACCAGGGCAACCATACAATGAGCAGTTCTTC. It is translated as CASSLRPGQPYNEQFF.

DNA of the CDR3: TGTGCCAGCAGTAATAGCGGGAGCCTGGACAATGAGCAGTTCTTC. Protein: CASSNSGSLDNEQFF. The chain employs TRBV5-4 and TRBJ2-1; 9 bases align to TRBD2. Germline lookup yields CDR1 SGHNT and CDR2 YYREEE (reference sequence). CDR3 size: 15 residues. Unmatched junction bases numbered 8, after V lost 5 bases and J lost 5 bases.

The rearrangement uses TRBV11-2 and TRBJ2-1, with a tentative D call TRBD2 (6 bases). The CDR3 covers 14 residues. Trimming removed 7 bases from V and 4 bases from J, with 14 bases in between. Germline CDR1 SGHAT, CDR2 FQNNGV. CDR3 sequence: CASTLRDSYNEQFF. CDR3 in DNA: TGTGCCAGCACTCTCCGGGACTCTTACAATGAGCAGTTCTTC.

The chain couples TRBV15 to TRBJ2-7, with D perhaps TRBD2 (5 bases). The CDR3 covers 18 residues. The V and J ends lost 1 base and 5 bases respectively, with 24 bases between them. The V gene's germline CDR1 is LNHNV and CDR2 YYDKDF (reference sequence). CDR3 loop: CATSRVTFSEEDKDEQYF. The CDR3 DNA follows: TGTGCCACCAGCAGAGTTACTTTTTCGGAGGAAGATAAAGACGAGCAGTACTTC.

The rearrangement uses TRBV5-6 and TRBJ2-5, with D hard to call. The germline V and J ends were trimmed by 1 base and 0 bases, with 10 bases remaining between them. Germline V lookup: CDR1 SGHDT, CDR2 YYEEEE. The CDR3 covers 15 residues. DNA of the CDR3: TGTGCCAGCAGCTTGCCCCGACTGTACCAAGAGACCCAGTACTTC. It codes for CASSLPRLYQETQYF.

The CDR3 nucleotides read TGTGCCAGCAGAGGGAGCGCTAACTATGGCTACACCTTC. This translates into CASRGSANYGYTF. V gene TRBV2 combines with J gene TRBJ1-2; no firm D call. CDR1 and CDR2 from the germline V gene are SNHLY and FYNNEI. The CDR3 runs to 13 residues. The V end lost 6 bases, the J end lost 0 bases, and 8 bases lay between the germline ends.

The rearrangement links TRBV5-1 to TRBJ2-1, with 8 positions matching TRBD1. The germline gives CDR1 SGHRS, CDR2 YFSETQ. This CDR3 spans 17 amino acids. The ends lost 2 bases at V and 6 bases at J; junction bases unmatched: 13. CDR3 region: CASSLIPSGGGVNEQFF. Written as DNA, the CDR3 is TGCGCCAGCAGCTTAATCCCCTCAGGGGGCGGTGTCAATGAGCAGTTCTTC.

V gene TRBV7-8 combines with J gene TRBJ1-1; 7 bases match TRBD1. This CDR3 spans 14 amino acids. V shed 1 base and J 1 base; nucleotides not matched to a gene: 0. Looked up from germline, CDR1 is SGHVS and CDR2 is FQNEAQ. In DNA form, the CDR3 reads TGTGCCAGCAGCTTAGGGACAGGGAACACTGAAGCTTTCTTT. This codes for CASSLGTGNTEAFF.

The chain is built from TRBV19 and TRBJ2-7; no firm D call. Per the germline V gene, CDR1 is LNHDA and CDR2 is SQIVND (reference sequence). The ends were cut back, 6 bases at V and 2 bases at J, with 14 bases in the middle. The CDR3 length is 14 residues. CDR3 sequence reads: CASSLVVGAYEQYF. Here the CDR3 DNA reads TGTGCCAGTAGCCTCGTGGTAGGCGCCTACGAGCAGTACTTC.

The V and J genes are TRBV7-6 and TRBJ2-3; 14 bases agree with TRBD2. J lost 2 bases, V lost 4 bases, and 11 bases had no gene match. Germline V CDR1 and CDR2: SGHVS, FNYEAQ. This CDR3 is 19 amino acids long. In nucleotides, the CDR3 is TGTGCCAGCAGCTCGGGACTAGCGGGAGATCGCGAGGACACAGATACGCAGTATTTT. Encoded protein: CASSSGLAGDREDTDTQYF.

The chain carries TRBV6-1 and TRBJ2-7; TRBD2 is a possible D gene (5 bases). The CDR3 sequence is 14 residues long. Germline V gene lookup returns CDR1 MNHNS and CDR2 SASEGT. Trimming removed 3 bases from V and 7 bases from J, with 16 bases in between. The CDR3 DNA is TGTGCCAGCAGTGAGGACTCGATTGGAGGAGAGCAGTACTTC. Translating it yields CASSEDSIGGEQYF.

The genes are TRBV7-7 and TRBJ2-7; 10 bases line up with TRBD2. The germline V gene encodes CDR1 SSHAT and CDR2 FNYEAQ (reference sequence). This CDR3 is built from 13 residues. After removal of 5 bases from V and 9 bases from J, the junction contained 7 bases not matched to a gene. The DNA of the CDR3 is TGTGCCAGCAGCCCCCTAGCGGGAGAGGTGCAGTACTTC. Translated: CASSPLAGEVQYF.

V is TRBV28 and J is TRBJ2-2; D perhaps matches TRBD1 (6 bases). The CDR3 has 15 amino acids. V shed 5 bases and J shed 1 base, with 11 bases lying between them. CDR1 is MDHEN and CDR2 is SYDVKM in the germline V gene. CDR3 coding DNA: TGTGCCAGCAGTCCGGGACATAAGAACACCGGGGAGCTGTTTTTT. Encoded protein: CASSPGHKNTGELFF.

The chain is built from TRBV6-1 and TRBJ2-7; 7 bases are a match to TRBD1. This CDR3 has 15 residues. Trimming took 2 bases from V and 4 from J; bases not matched to a gene: 8. Germline V gives CDR1 MNHNS, CDR2 SASEGT. CDR3 sequence (DNA): TGTGCCAGCAGTGAAAGGCAGGGGGAATGGTACGAGCAGTACTTC. This codes for CASSERQGEWYEQYF.

V is TRBV7-9 and J is TRBJ2-2; 7 bases align to TRBD1. The length of the CDR3 is 15 residues. The V segment lost 4 bases and the J segment 2 bases; nucleotides outside the gene matches: 4. Per germline, CDR1 SEHNR and CDR2 FQNEAQ (reference sequence). This CDR3 reads CASSSGQRNTGELFF. CDR3 coding DNA: TGTGCCAGCAGCTCGGGACAGCGTAACACCGGGGAGCTGTTTTTT. Variable domain in full (rest from reference TRBV7-9 and TRBJ2-2): DTGVSQNPRHKITKRGQNVTFRCDPISEHNRLYWYRQTLGQGPEFLTYFQNEAQLEKSRLLSDRFSAERPKGSFSTLEIQRTEQGDSAMYLCASSSGQRNTGELFFGEGSRLTVL.

The rearrangement joins TRBV18 to TRBJ2-7; TRBD1 is a possible D gene (5 bases). The CDR3 covers 12 residues. V lost 2 bases, J lost 6 bases, and 8 bases lay in between. CDR1 is KGHSH and CDR2 is LQKENI in the germline V gene. CDR3 sequence reads: CASSPSQGEQYF. The DNA for the CDR3 is TGTGCCAGCTCACCATCCCAGGGCGAGCAGTACTTC. Full variable domain (rest looked up from reference TRBV18 and TRBJ2-7): NAGVMQNPRHLVRRRGQEARLRCSPMKGHSHVYWYRQLPEEGLKFMVYLQKENIIDESGMPKERFSAEFPKEGPSILRIQQVVRGDSAAYFCASSPSQGEQYFGPGTRLTVT.

The CDR3 spells CAWAVGTLSNQPQHF. CDR3 DNA: TGTGCCTGGGCGGTGGGAACCCTTAGCAATCAGCCCCAGCATTTT. The J gene is TRBJ1-5, the V gene TRBV30; D is uncertain. Trimming left V 5 bases short and J 0 bases short, with 14 bases between. Looked up from germline, CDR1 is GTSNPN and CDR2 is SVGIG (reference sequence). The CDR3 is 15 residues long.

The V and J genes are TRBV19 and TRBJ2-1, with D possibly matching TRBD2 (5 bases). This CDR3 has 13 amino acids. V was cut by 7 bases and J by 6 bases, with 13 bases left in between. CDR1 and CDR2 from the germline V gene are LNHDA and SQIVND (reference sequence). The CDR3 loop reads CASTPPSSNEQFF. CDR3 nucleotide sequence: TGTGCCAGTACCCCACCTAGCAGCAATGAGCAGTTCTTC.

The chain couples TRBV19 to TRBJ2-1; 10 nucleotides match TRBD2. This CDR3 is 14 amino acids long. V trimming: 5 bases; J trimming: 2 bases; junction bases outside the gene matches: 0. The germline V gene encodes CDR1 LNHDA and CDR2 SQIVND (reference sequence). The CDR3 DNA sequence: TGTGCCAGTAGTGGACTAGCGGCCTACAATGAGCAGTTCTTC. It codes for CASSGLAAYNEQFF.

This rearrangement joins TRBV28 to TRBJ2-5; D remains unclear. The CDR3 is made up of 12 amino acids. Per germline, CDR1 MDHEN and CDR2 SYDVKM. V lost 5 bases and J 5 bases, leaving 9 bases between the germline ends. The CDR3 reads CASSALWETQYF. CDR3 nucleotides: TGTGCCAGCAGTGCCCTTTGGGAGACCCAGTACTTC.